This T cell receptor (beta chain) originates from a study of T cells after posttransplantation cyclophosphamide. The repertoire was sequenced with immunoSEQ multiplex PCR; TCRdb's copy has only in-frame clones and lacks some. The sample includes around 30,000 clones, 80% to 90% of them seen just once. Study observations and caveats: Recipient CMV seropositivity and CMV reactivation strongly tracked TRB clonality. Later post-transplant blood repertoires were often dominated by donor CD8+ memory clones. TRB overlap between skin or GI tissue T cells and blood was limited.

Germline values: CDR1 SGHTA, CDR2 FQGTGA. The V segment lost 1 base and the J segment 7 bases; nucleotides outside the gene matches: 3. The CDR3 has 13 residues. For this clone: The antigen remains unidentified.

Source material: PBMCs. The V and J genes are TRBV7-3 and TRBJ2-5, with 7 bases fitting TRBD2. This receptor was obtained from a middle-aged woman with a blood cancer, CMV-positive, and with a related stem cell donor. The CDR3 loop reads CASSLIGGGTQYF. The CDR3 nucleotides are TGTGCCAGCAGCTTAATTGGCGGGGGGACCCAGTACTTC.